Below are 13 T cell receptor beta chains sequenced from a single sample in a study of T cell clonality in common variable immunodeficiency. Profiled with immunoSEQ multiplex PCR; TCRdb holds only in-frame clones, not every one. The sample was found to contain some 32,000 clones, and every one recurs. The sequencing input was peripheral blood mononuclear cells. The receptors come from a person between 18 and 75 years old in good health.

This clone was counted ten times or more. The read halts 3 residues ahead of the CDR3 end, with the missing end drawn from the germline J gene. The V call is TRBV7-9, the J call TRBJ2-4; 7 bases align to TRBD1. From germline, CDR1 is SEHNR and CDR2 FQNEAQ (reference sequence). The trim removed 0 bases at V and 5 bases at J, leaving 1 base unmatched. This CDR3 comprises 14 residues. CDR3 sequence reads: CASSLAQGENIQYF. The covered CDR3 bases are TGTGCCAGCAGCTTAGCGCAGGGGGAAAACATT.

This clone was detected many times. The CDR3 end lies 3 residues beyond the end of the read and is filled in from the germline J gene. V usage is TRBV7-2 and J usage is TRBJ2-3; 8 bases are a match to TRBD2. Germline V CDR1 and CDR2: SGHTA, FQGNSA. Losses at the gene ends were 1 base for V and 8 bases for J; bases not matched to a gene: 5. There are 14 residues in the CDR3. The covered CDR3 bases are TGTGCCAGCAGCTTAGAGCGACTAGCGATTACG. It translates to CASSLERLAIT. The full CDR3 protein is CASSLERLAITQYF.

This clone was seen at least ten times. The read terminates 3 residues before the CDR3 end, so the remaining end is supplied by the germline J gene. This chain uses TRBV7-9 with TRBJ2-2; tentative D call: TRBD1 (7 bases). This CDR3 is 14 amino acids long. Trimming cost V 8 bases and J 4 bases, with 14 bases left between them. Germline-derived CDR1 and CDR2 are SEHNR and FQNEAQ (reference sequence). CDR3 sequence: CASRPGGGTGELFF. The part of the CDR3 DNA that was read is TGTGCCAGCCGGCCAGGGGGAGGCACCGGGGAG.

This clone has at least ten counts. Read sequence stops 3 residues before the CDR3 end, and the germline J gene provides the missing end. The sample has other DNA sequences that encode this CDR3 too. The V gene is TRBV5-1, the J gene TRBJ2-2; 8 bases align to TRBD1. The germline V gene has CDR1 SGHRS and CDR2 YFSETQ. The ends lost 3 bases at V and 4 bases at J; junction bases unmatched: 5. The CDR3 spans 15 residues. The chain's CDR3 is CASSSGTGPTGELFF. The DNA read from the CDR3 is TGCGCCAGCAGCTCCGGGACAGGTCCCACCGGGGAG.

This clone was recorded a few times. The missing CDR3 end, 3 residues past where the read stops, is filled in from the germline J gene. The chain recombines TRBV7-8 with TRBJ1-2; D perhaps matches TRBD1 (5 bases). The CDR3 has 17 residues. The germline gives CDR1 SGHVS, CDR2 FQNEAQ. This CDR3 is CASSLMTSGRAGDTYTF. The covered CDR3 bases are TGTGCCAGCAGCTTAATGACTAGCGGGAGAGCGGGGGATACG.

This clone was observed at least ten times. The read ends 3 residues early relative to the CDR3; the germline J gene fills the gap. This chain links TRBV5-1 with TRBJ1-1, with a tentative D call TRBD1 (6 bases). CDR1 SGHRS and CDR2 YFSETQ come from the germline V gene. V dropped 0 bases and J dropped 0 bases, with 12 bases sitting between them. The CDR3 length is 16 residues. The CDR3 sequence: CASSLEGGGLNTEAFF. CDR3 DNA (partial): TGCGCCAGCAGCTTGGAGGGTGGGGGCTTGAACACTGAA.

This clone has only a few counts. The CDR3 bases that were read are TGTGCCAGCAGTACCGACAGGGGGCCGTTTGAG. Its translation is CASSTDRGPFE. The full CDR3 sequence reads CASSTDRGPFEQFF. The chain is built from TRBV2 and TRBJ2-1; 10 positions match TRBD1. Read sequence stops 3 residues before the CDR3 end, and the germline J gene provides the missing end. Germline V gene lookup returns CDR1 SNHLY and CDR2 FYNNEI. The CDR3 runs to 14 residues. V gave up 5 bases and J gave up 9 bases; unmatched junction bases: 7.

A word on this clone: Read sequence stops 3 residues before the CDR3 end, and the germline J gene provides the missing end. The V call is TRBV6-4, the J call TRBJ2-5; TRBD2 matches at 9 bases. This CDR3 is 15 amino acids long. Germline trimming cut 5 bases from V and 1 base from J; bases unmatched to any gene: 5. Germline V gives CDR1 MRHNA, CDR2 SNTAGT. The CDR3: CASSPSTSGQETQYF. The covered CDR3 bases are TGTGCCAGCAGTCCCTCGACTAGCGGCCAAGAGACC.

This clone was found many times. The CDR3 end lies 3 residues beyond the end of the read and is filled in from the germline J gene. This sequence joins TRBV16 and TRBJ2-5, with D uncertain. The germline V gene encodes CDR1 KGHSY and CDR2 FQNENV. The CDR3 totals 15 residues. Trimming removed 1 base at V and 0 bases at J, with 9 bases between. CDR3 amino acids: CASSQYEVYQETQYF. The covered CDR3 bases are TGTGCCAGCAGCCAATATGAGGTTTACCAAGAGACC.

This clone showed up many times. From the germline J gene comes the end of the CDR3, since the read stops 3 residues before it. The rearrangement links TRBV5-1 to TRBJ1-1; TRBD1 agrees at 8 bases. The CDR3 runs 13 residues. Germline loops: CDR1 SGHRS, CDR2 YFSETQ. With 7 bases clipped from V and 3 bases from J, the junction kept 5 bases outside the gene matches. The CDR3 sequence is CASGGQVDTEAFF. CDR3 DNA (partial): TGCGCCAGCGGGGGACAGGTCGACACTGAA.

This clone occurred many times. The DNA ends 3 residues before the CDR3 does, and the rest of the CDR3 is filled in from the germline J gene. The V and J genes are TRBV7-3 and TRBJ2-1; 14 nucleotides agree with TRBD2. The V and J ends lost 3 bases and 8 bases, in that order; junction bases with no gene match: 3. The length of the CDR3 is 15 residues. From germline, CDR1 is SGHTA and CDR2 FQGTGA. Partial CDR3 DNA: TGTGCCAGCAGCTTGGGACTAGCGGGAGAAGATGAG. Translation: CASSLGLAGEDE. The CDR3, in full, reads CASSLGLAGEDEQFF.

This clone has more than one count but fewer than ten. Sequencing ends 3 residues short of the CDR3 end; the germline J gene provides the rest. The rearrangement joins TRBV5-1 to TRBJ1-4; perhaps TRBD1 as D (6 bases). Germline-derived CDR1 and CDR2 are SGHRS and YFSETQ. The CDR3 contains 15 residues. The CDR3 protein is CASSSQNLGANVLFF. The DNA read from the CDR3 is TGCGCCAGCAGTTCGCAGAACTTGGGGGCCAACGTA.

Remarks on this clone: The CDR3 end is not reached by the read, which stops 3 residues before it; the germline J gene fills it in. The rearrangement links TRBV19 to TRBJ1-1; TRBD1 might be the D (6 bases). Germline V lookup: CDR1 LNHDA, CDR2 SQIVND (reference sequence). The CDR3 is 15 residues long. The V end was cut by 6 bases, the J end by 1 base, with 15 bases between. The DNA read from the CDR3 is TGTGCCAGTAGCTATGGGGGCGGACAGAACACTGAA. Translating it yields CASSYGGGQNTE. In full, the CDR3 is CASSYGGGQNTEAFF.